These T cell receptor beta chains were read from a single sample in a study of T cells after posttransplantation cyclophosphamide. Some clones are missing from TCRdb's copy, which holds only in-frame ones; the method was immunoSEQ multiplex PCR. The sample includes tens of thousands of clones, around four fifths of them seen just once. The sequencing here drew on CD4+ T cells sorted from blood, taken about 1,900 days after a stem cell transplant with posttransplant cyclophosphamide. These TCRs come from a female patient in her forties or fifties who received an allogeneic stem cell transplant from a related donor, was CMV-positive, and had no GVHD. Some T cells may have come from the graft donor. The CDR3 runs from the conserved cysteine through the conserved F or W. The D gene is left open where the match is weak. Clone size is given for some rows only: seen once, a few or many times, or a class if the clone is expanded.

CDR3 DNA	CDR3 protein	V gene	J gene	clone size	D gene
TGTGCCAGCAGTGGACGCGGAGCGGGCCAAGAGACCCAGTACTTC	CASSGRGAGQETQYF	TRBV6-1	TRBJ2-5	few	.
TGTGCCAGCAGTTCCCTAGCGGGGGGCCTCCAAGAGACCCAGTACTTC	CASSSLAGGLQETQYF	TRBV6-5	TRBJ2-5	.	TRBD2
TGTGCCAGCAGCTTGGTACAGGGGCGAGAGACCCAGTACTTC	CASSLVQGRETQYF	TRBV5-6	TRBJ2-5	.	TRBD1
TGCAGCGTCGGGGGGCGGGCCACAGATACGCAGTATTTT	CSVGGRATDTQYF	TRBV29-1	TRBJ2-3	.	.
TGTGCCAGCAGTATGACAATGATCTATGGCTACACCTTC	CASSMTMIYGYTF	TRBV28	TRBJ1-2	few	.
TGTGCCAGCAGCCCCCGACTAGCGGGGGGGCCAAACCAACCGGACACGCAGTATTTT	CASSPRLAGGPNQPDTQYF	TRBV5-5	TRBJ2-3	.	TRBD2
TGCGCCAGCAGCTTGGGACAGGGTTTGTCAGCTTTCTTT	CASSLGQGLSAFF	TRBV5-1	TRBJ1-1	.	TRBD1
TGCGCCAGCAGCCAAGAGTACCCTCGGGACAGGGGGCCGATTAACTATGGCTACACCTTC	CASSQEYPRDRGPINYGYTF	TRBV4-1	TRBJ1-2	.	TRBD1
TGTGCCAGCAGCACGACTAGGGTTCCTGAGCAGTTCTTC	CASSTTRVPEQFF	TRBV7-2	TRBJ2-1	.	.
TGTGCCAGCAGTTACGCGCGGGAGCTTAATTCACCCCTCCACTTT	CASSYARELNSPLHF	TRBV6-5	TRBJ1-6	.	.
TGTGCCAGCAGCGCCAACAGCTATGGCTACACCTTC	CASSANSYGYTF	TRBV5-4	TRBJ1-2	.	.
TGTGCCAGCTCCCGACAGGGGGCAGGACAGCCCCAGCATTTT	CASSRQGAGQPQHF	TRBV18	TRBJ1-5	.	TRBD1
TGTGCCAGCAGCCTAGGGACAGCCATTAACTATGGCTACACCTTC	CASSLGTAINYGYTF	TRBV28	TRBJ1-2	.	TRBD1
TGTGCCAGCAGCTTAGCGGGCGGGGCTGGGAATGAGCAGTTCTTC	CASSLAGGAGNEQFF	TRBV7-2	TRBJ2-1	.	.
TGTGCCAGCAGCAAAACCGGGACAGGAGTTTTCAATCAGCCCCAGCATTTT	CASSKTGTGVFNQPQHF	TRBV28	TRBJ1-5	.	TRBD1
TGTGCCAGCAGTTATGACAGGGGGAATTCACCCCTCCACTTT	CASSYDRGNSPLHF	TRBV6-5	TRBJ1-6	.	TRBD1
TGTGCCAGTAGTATAGTCGGAACAGGGCACGAGCAGTACTTC	CASSIVGTGHEQYF	TRBV19	TRBJ2-7	.	.
TGTGCCAGCAGGGGGTCAGGGGAAGGTTCCTACAATGAGCAGTTCTTC	CASRGSGEGSYNEQFF	TRBV28	TRBJ2-1	.	.
TGTGCCAGCAGCTTGGAAGGGGCAAACACCATATATTTT	CASSLEGANTIYF	TRBV5-6	TRBJ1-3	.	.
TGTGCCAGCTCACCACTGACAGGGTCTTACGACGAGCAGTACTTC	CASSPLTGSYDEQYF	TRBV18	TRBJ2-7	.	TRBD1
TGTGCCAGCAGTGAAATACTCCGTCCCCGAGGGGGAAACACCATATATTTT	CASSEILRPRGGNTIYF	TRBV6-1	TRBJ1-3	.	.
TGTGCCAGTAGTATTATCTGGGACTACCCACCGAGCACAGATACGCAGTATTTT	CASSIIWDYPPSTDTQYF	TRBV19	TRBJ2-3	once	TRBD2
TGTGCCAGCTCCCCAGGACTGGGTGAGACCCAGTACTTC	CASSPGLGETQYF	TRBV18	TRBJ2-5	.	.
TGCAGCGTTGCCGACAGCTACGAGCAGTACTTC	CSVADSYEQYF	TRBV29-1	TRBJ2-7	.	.